These 3 T cell receptor beta chains were sequenced from one sample in a study of Ad26.COV2.S vaccination and SARS-CoV-2 variants (dated by TCRdb to the early 2020s). Library construction relied on the immunoSEQ multiplex PCR assay. TCRdb retrieved this table from immuneACCESS and kept in-frame rearrangements only. Not all clones are present; in checked studies, unresolved V genes account for under half, and no reason is known for the remainder. The sample table holds approximately 400,000 clones, of which 80% to 90% were seen once. Together, the top ten hold about 7.4% of the sample. The treatment or condition tag for this specimen amounts to: around 19 received Ad26.COV2.S at low or high dose, single or two shots; several received placebo; per-sample allocation not given. Repertoires of vaccine and placebo recipients were sequenced from samples taken on day 63 after the first injection. The sample was peripheral blood, taken in a trial of Ad26.COV2.S vaccine versus placebo. The receptors stem from a person aged 18-65 years who received the Ad26.COV2.S COVID-19 vaccine or a placebo.

The rearrangement uses TRBV11-2 and TRBJ1-6; no definite D call. Germline lookup yields CDR1 SGHAT and CDR2 FQNNGV. With 9 bases removed from V and 1 base from J, the gap between germline ends came to 13 bases. The CDR3 spans 15 residues. The CDR3 reads CASRLGVSYNSPLHF. The CDR3 nucleotides are TGTGCCAGTCGGCTGGGAGTTTCCTATAATTCACCCCTCCACTTT.

The CDR3 DNA is TGCGCCAGCAGGGACAGGGGGGCCTACACTGAAGCTTTCTTT. Translation: CASRDRGAYTEAFF. This chain joins TRBV4-1 and TRBJ1-1, with 10 bases lining up with TRBD1. Trimming took 6 bases from V and 3 from J; bases not matched to a gene: 4. Germline-derived CDR1 and CDR2 are MGHRA and YSYEKL. This CDR3 comprises 14 residues.

This chain links TRBV10-3 with TRBJ2-1, with D tentatively TRBD1 or TRBD2 (6 bases each). The ends were cut back, 3 bases at V and 10 bases at J, with 13 bases in the middle. There are 13 residues in the CDR3. Germline CDR1 reads ENHRY; CDR2 reads SYGVKD. The CDR3 region is CAISDGGPEEQFF. As DNA, the CDR3 is TGTGCCATCAGTGATGGGGGGCCAGAGGAGCAGTTCTTC.